These 13 T cell receptor beta chains came from one sample sequenced in a study of blood T cell repertoires in COVID-19. Profiled with immunoSEQ multiplex PCR; TCRdb holds only in-frame clones, not every one. The top ten hold roughly 8.1% of the sample, which has some 180,000 clones, approximately 86% seen once. The sequenced sample consisted of peripheral blood. Receptors originate from a woman older than 75 with COVID-19, enrolled during active disease.

The genes are TRBV18 and TRBJ2-3, with D possibly being TRBD2 (6 bases). The V and J ends lost 4 bases and 2 bases respectively, with 10 bases between them. This CDR3 region has 14 residues. Germline-derived CDR1 and CDR2 are KGHSH and LQKENI. The chain's CDR3 is CASSLGGDTDTQYF. The CDR3 DNA sequence: TGTGCCAGCTCACTGGGCGGGGACACAGATACGCAGTATTTT.

This clone occurred a few times. The chain uses TRBV5-1 and TRBJ1-3, with D possibly being TRBD1 (5 bases). Germline CDR1 is SGHRS and CDR2 is YFSETQ. This CDR3 is 14 amino acids long. V shed 6 bases and J shed 0 bases, with 10 bases lying between them. The CDR3 coding sequence is TGCGCCAGCACAGGGCCCAGCTCTGGAAACACCATATATTTT. As protein: CASTGPSSGNTIYF.

V is TRBV3-1 (or the pseudogene TRBV3-2) and J is TRBJ2-4; no firm D call. Trimming cost V 4 bases and J 7 bases, with 11 bases left between them. The germline V gene encodes CDR1 LGHDT and CDR2 YNNKEL (reference sequence). This CDR3 is built from 13 residues. The CDR3 sequence is CASSPTSANIQYF. CDR3 nucleotide sequence: TGTGCCAGCAGCCCGACGAGCGCTAACATTCAGTACTTC.

The rearrangement links TRBV19 to TRBJ2-7; no clear D gene. V lost 1 base to trimming and J lost 3 bases, with 10 bases between them. The CDR3 loop spans 14 amino acids. Germline V CDR1 and CDR2: LNHDA, SQIVND (reference sequence). In DNA, the CDR3 is TGTGCCAGTAGTATAGCAGGATCCTTCTACGAGCAGTACTTC. Its protein product is CASSIAGSFYEQYF.

The CDR3, as DNA: TGTGCCAGCAGCCCCCCCGGCTCCTATAATTCACCCCTCCACTTT. Translated, it gives CASSPPGSYNSPLHF. This sequence joins TRBV5-4 and TRBJ1-6; D ambiguous. This CDR3 has 15 residues. Trimming cost V 4 bases and J 0 bases, with 8 bases left between them. Germline V gene data show CDR1 as SGHNT and CDR2 as YYREEE (reference sequence).

The genes are TRBV6-1 and TRBJ1-5, with D hard to call. The CDR3 loop spans 14 amino acids. Germline V CDR1 and CDR2: MNHNS, SASEGT. The ends were cut back, 3 bases at V and 6 bases at J, with 12 bases in the middle. The CDR3 DNA is TGTGCCAGCAGTGAGGGCTTGATGGGTCAGCCCCAGCATTTT. Protein: CASSEGLMGQPQHF.

V and J are TRBV29-1 and TRBJ2-1; D might be TRBD2 (7 bases). Trimming took off 5 bases at V and 7 bases at J, with 18 bases between the two ends. The CDR3 is made up of 14 amino acids. Germline V CDR1 and CDR2: SQVTM, ANQGSEA. This CDR3 reads CSVRGASGLNEQFF. CDR3 sequence (DNA): TGCAGCGTTCGGGGGGCTAGCGGTCTTAATGAGCAGTTCTTC.

This rearrangement joins TRBV6-5 to TRBJ1-2; no clear D gene. Trimming took off 3 bases at V and 8 bases at J, with 13 bases between the two ends. This CDR3 is 13 amino acids long. The germline CDR1 and CDR2 sequences are MNHEY and SVGAGI. The CDR3 here is CASSYGGGGGYTF. CDR3 sequence (DNA): TGTGCCAGCAGTTATGGAGGTGGAGGAGGCTACACCTTC.

This clone was recorded once. One end of the junction fails to match germline, which may point to a read error. V gene TRBV19 combines with J gene TRBJ2-2; tentatively, D is TRBD1 (8 bases). Germline CDR1 is LNHDA and CDR2 is SQIVND (reference sequence). The CDR3 runs 15 residues. CDR3 region: CASSVQGGNAGELFF. CDR3 DNA sequence: TGTGCCAGTAGTGTACAGGGGGGGAACGCCGGGGAGCTGTTTTTT.

The table lists this clone with a few counts. V usage is TRBV5-1 and J usage is TRBJ2-5; perhaps TRBD1 as D (6 bases). CDR1 is SGHRS and CDR2 is YFSETQ in the germline V gene. The CDR3 has 15 amino acids. V lost 4 bases, J lost 7 bases, and 20 bases lay in between. The CDR3 DNA follows: TGCGCCAGCAGCCCGGCGCAGGGGTTGGTAGGGACCCAGTACTTC. Amino acids: CASSPAQGLVGTQYF.

CDR3 sequence reads: CASSQGGTGGFPQHF. The CDR3 DNA reads TGTGCCAGCAGCCAAGGAGGGACAGGGGGCTTTCCCCAGCATTTT. This chain connects TRBV3-1 (or the pseudogene TRBV3-2) to TRBJ1-5, with 12 nucleotides matching TRBD1. The ends lost 1 base at V and 10 bases at J; junction bases unmatched: 5. The CDR3 covers 15 residues. The germline V gene has CDR1 LGHDT and CDR2 YNNKEL (reference sequence).

J is TRBJ2-2 and V is TRBV12-3 or TRBV12-4; D might be TRBD1 (5 bases). The CDR3 sequence is 13 residues long. The V end was cut by 2 bases, the J end by 8 bases, with 9 bases between. The CDR3 DNA is TGTGCCAGCAGTTTAATGGGGCCGGGGGAGCTGTTTTTT. As protein: CASSLMGPGELFF.

This rearrangement joins TRBV2 to TRBJ2-1, with D maybe TRBD1 (6 bases). CDR3 length: 14 residues. Germline lookup yields CDR1 SNHLY and CDR2 FYNNEI. V dropped 4 bases and J dropped 4 bases, with 11 bases sitting between them. In nucleotides, the CDR3 is TGTGCCAGCAGTGGGGGGACACTTTACAATGAGCAGTTCTTC. It codes for CASSGGTLYNEQFF.